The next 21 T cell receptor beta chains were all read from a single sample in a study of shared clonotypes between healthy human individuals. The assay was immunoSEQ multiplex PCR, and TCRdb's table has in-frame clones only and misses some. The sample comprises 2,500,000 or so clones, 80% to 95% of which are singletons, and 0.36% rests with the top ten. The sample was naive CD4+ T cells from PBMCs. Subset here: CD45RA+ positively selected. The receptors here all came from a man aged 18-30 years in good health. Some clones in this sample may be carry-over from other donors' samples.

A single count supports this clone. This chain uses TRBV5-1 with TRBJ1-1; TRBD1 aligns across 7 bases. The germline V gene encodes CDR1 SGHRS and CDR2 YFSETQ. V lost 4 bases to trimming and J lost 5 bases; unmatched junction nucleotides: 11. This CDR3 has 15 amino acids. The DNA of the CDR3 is TGCGCCAGCAGCGGTATCATGACAGGGAGAACTGAAGCTTTCTTT. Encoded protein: CASSGIMTGRTEAFF.

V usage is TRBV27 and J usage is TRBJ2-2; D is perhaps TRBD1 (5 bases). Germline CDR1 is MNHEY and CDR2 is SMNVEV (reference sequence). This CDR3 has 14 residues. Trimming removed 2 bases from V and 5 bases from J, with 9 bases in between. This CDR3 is CASSLQGGTGELFF. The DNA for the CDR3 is TGTGCCAGCAGTTTACAGGGTGGGACCGGGGAGCTGTTTTTT.

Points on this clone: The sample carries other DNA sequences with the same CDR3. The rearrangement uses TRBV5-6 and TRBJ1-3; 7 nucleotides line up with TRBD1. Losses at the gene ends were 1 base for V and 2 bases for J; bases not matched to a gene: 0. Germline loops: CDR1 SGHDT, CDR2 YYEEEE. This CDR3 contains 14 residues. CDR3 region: CASSLRGPGNTIYF. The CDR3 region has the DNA TGTGCCAGCAGCTTGAGGGGGCCTGGAAACACCATATATTTT. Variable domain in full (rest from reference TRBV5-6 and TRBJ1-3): DAGVTQSPTHLIKTRGQQVTLRCSPKSGHDTVSWYQQALGQGPQFIFQYYEEEERQRGNFPDRFSGHQFPNYSSELNVNALLLGDSALYLCASSLRGPGNTIYFGEGSWLTVV.

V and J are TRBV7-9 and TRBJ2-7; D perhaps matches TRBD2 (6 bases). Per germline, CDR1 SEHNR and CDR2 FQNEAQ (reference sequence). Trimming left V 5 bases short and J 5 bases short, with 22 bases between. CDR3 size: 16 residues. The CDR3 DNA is TGTGCCAGCAGCAGCCCCCGCCGGGGGTGGGAAAACGAGCAGTACTTC. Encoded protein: CASSSPRRGWENEQYF.

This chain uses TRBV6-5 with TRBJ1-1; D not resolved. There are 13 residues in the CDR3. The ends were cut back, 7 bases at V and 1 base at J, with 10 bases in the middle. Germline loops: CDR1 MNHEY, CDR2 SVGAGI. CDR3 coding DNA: TGTGCCAGCACCGACAACAGGAACACTGAAGCTTTCTTT. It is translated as CASTDNRNTEAFF.

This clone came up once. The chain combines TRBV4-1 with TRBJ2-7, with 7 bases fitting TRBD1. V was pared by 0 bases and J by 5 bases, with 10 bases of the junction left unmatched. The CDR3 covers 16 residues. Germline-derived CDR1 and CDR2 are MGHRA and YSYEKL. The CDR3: CASSQERGQGIDEQYF. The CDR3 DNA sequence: TGCGCCAGCAGCCAAGAAAGGGGGCAGGGCATCGACGAGCAGTACTTC.

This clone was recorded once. The CDR3 DNA is TGTGCCACCAGCAGCCGTTCGGTACAGGGAGGCGAGCAGTACTTC. Its protein product is CATSSRSVQGGEQYF. V is TRBV15 and J is TRBJ2-7, with D perhaps TRBD1 or TRBD2 (6 bases each). This CDR3 comprises 15 residues. Germline V CDR1 and CDR2: LNHNV, YYDKDF (reference sequence). V gave up 3 bases and J gave up 6 bases, with 18 bases separating them. Using reference TRBV15 and TRBJ2-7 for the parts outside the CDR3, the full variable domain is DAMVIQNPRYQVTQFGKPVTLSCSQTLNHNVMYWYQQKSSQAPKLLFHYYDKDFNNEADTPDNFQSRRPNTSFCFLDIRSPGLGDTAMYLCATSSRSVQGGEQYFGPGTRLTVT.

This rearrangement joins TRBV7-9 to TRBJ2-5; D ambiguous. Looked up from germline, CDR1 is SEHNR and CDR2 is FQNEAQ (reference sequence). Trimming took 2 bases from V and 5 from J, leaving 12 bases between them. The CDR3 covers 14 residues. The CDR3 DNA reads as TGTGCCAGCAGCTTAATGTGGGTGGAGGAGACCCAGTACTTC. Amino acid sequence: CASSLMWVEETQYF.

CDR3 sequence reads: CASSLTGGKDTEAFF. Written as DNA, the CDR3 is TGCGCCAGCAGCTTAACAGGGGGAAAGGACACTGAAGCTTTCTTT. The chain couples TRBV4-3 to TRBJ1-1; 8 bases align to TRBD1. Germline V gene data show CDR1 as LGHNA and CDR2 as YSLEER. The length of the CDR3 is 15 residues. Unmatched junction bases numbered 8, after V lost 5 bases and J lost 3 bases.

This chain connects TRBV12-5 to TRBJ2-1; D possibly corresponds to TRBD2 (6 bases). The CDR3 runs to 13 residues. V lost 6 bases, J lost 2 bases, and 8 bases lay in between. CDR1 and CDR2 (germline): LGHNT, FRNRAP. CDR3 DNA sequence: TGTGCTAGTGGACGGGGGACCTACAATGAGCAGTTCTTC. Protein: CASGRGTYNEQFF.

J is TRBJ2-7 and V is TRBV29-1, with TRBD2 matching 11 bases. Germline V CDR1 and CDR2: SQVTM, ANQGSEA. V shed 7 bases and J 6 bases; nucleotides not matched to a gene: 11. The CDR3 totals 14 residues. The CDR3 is CSGKLPGLAAEQYF. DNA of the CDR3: TGCAGCGGCAAACTACCGGGACTAGCGGCCGAGCAGTACTTC.

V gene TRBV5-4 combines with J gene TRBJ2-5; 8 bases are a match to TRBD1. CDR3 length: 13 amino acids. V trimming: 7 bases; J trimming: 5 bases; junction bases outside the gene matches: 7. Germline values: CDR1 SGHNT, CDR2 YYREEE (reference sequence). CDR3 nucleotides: TGTGCCAGCTCGAAGACAGGGGAGGAGACCCAGTACTTC. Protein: CASSKTGEETQYF.

CDR3 amino acids: CASSSTGLNQETQYF. Here the CDR3 DNA reads TGCGCCAGCAGCTCCACAGGCTTAAACCAAGAGACCCAGTACTTC. The gene calls are TRBV5-1 and TRBJ2-5; tentatively, D is TRBD1 (5 bases). Germline lookup yields CDR1 SGHRS and CDR2 YFSETQ. The CDR3 spans 15 residues. The V and J ends lost 3 bases and 0 bases respectively, with 12 bases between them. The variable domain in full, with the rest retrieved from reference TRBV5-1 and TRBJ2-5, is KAGVTQTPRYLIKTRGQQVTLSCSPISGHRSVSWYQQTPGQGLQFLFEYFSETQRNKGNFPGRFSGRQFSNSRSEMNVSTLELGDSALYLCASSSTGLNQETQYFGPGTRLLVL.

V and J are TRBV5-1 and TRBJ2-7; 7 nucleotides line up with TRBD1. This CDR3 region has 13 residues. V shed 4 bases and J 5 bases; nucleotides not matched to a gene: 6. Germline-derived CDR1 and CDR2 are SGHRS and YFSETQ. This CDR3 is CASSGSTGNEQYF. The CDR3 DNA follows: TGCGCCAGCAGCGGTTCGACAGGGAACGAGCAGTACTTC.

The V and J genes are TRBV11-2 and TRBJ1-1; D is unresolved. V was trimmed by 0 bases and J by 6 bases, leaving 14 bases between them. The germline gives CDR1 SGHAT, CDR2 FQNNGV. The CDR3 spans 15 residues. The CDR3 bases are TGTGCCAGCAGCTTAGAAGGCGGGCGGCGGTCTGAAGCTTTCTTT. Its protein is CASSLEGGRRSEAFF.

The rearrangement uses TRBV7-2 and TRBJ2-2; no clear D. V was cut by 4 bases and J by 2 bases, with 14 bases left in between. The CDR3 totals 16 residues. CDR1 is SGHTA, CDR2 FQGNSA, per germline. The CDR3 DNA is TGTGCCAGCAGCTCTCTCCCCCCCCCTAACACCGGGGAGCTGTTTTTT. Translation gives CASSSLPPPNTGELFF.

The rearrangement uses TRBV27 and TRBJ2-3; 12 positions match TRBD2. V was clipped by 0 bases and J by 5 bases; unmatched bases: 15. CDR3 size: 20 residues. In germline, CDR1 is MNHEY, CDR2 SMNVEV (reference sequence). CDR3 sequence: CASSLSGRLAGGPWRDTQYF. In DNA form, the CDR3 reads TGTGCCAGCAGTTTATCCGGCCGTCTAGCGGGAGGGCCGTGGAGAGATACGCAGTATTTT.

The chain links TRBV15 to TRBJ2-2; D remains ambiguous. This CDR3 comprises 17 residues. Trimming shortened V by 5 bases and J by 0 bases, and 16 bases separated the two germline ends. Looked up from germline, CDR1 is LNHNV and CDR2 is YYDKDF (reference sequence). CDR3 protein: CATSPPPGRPNTGELFF. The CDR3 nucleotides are TGTGCCACCAGCCCACCCCCGGGCAGGCCGAACACCGGGGAGCTGTTTTTT.

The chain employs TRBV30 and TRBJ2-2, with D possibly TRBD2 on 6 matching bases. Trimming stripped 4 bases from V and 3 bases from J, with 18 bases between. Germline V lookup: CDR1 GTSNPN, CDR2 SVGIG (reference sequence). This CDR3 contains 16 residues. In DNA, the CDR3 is TGTGCCTGGACCCGGCCCCTTGGGGGGTACACCGGGGAGCTGTTTTTT. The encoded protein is CAWTRPLGGYTGELFF.

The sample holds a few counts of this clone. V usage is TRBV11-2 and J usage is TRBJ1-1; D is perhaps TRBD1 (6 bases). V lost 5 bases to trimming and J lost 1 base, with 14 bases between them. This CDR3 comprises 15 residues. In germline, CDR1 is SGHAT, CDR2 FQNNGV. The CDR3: CASSGTLGGNTEAFF. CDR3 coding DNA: TGTGCCAGCAGCGGGACCCTAGGGGGGAACACTGAAGCTTTCTTT. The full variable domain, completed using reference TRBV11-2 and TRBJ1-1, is EAGVAQSPRYKIIEKRQSVAFWCNPISGHATLYWYQQILGQGPKLLIQFQNNGVVDDSQLPKDRFSAERLKGVDSTLKIQPAKLEDSAVYLCASSGTLGGNTEAFFGQGTRLTVV.

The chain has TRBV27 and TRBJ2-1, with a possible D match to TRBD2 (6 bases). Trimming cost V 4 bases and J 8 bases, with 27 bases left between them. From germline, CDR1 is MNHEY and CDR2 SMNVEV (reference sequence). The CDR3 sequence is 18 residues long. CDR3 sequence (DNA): TGTGCCAGCAGTTCCCCTCGGAGGGTCAGGAGCGCAAGCGATGAGCAGTTCTTC. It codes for CASSSPRRVRSASDEQFF.